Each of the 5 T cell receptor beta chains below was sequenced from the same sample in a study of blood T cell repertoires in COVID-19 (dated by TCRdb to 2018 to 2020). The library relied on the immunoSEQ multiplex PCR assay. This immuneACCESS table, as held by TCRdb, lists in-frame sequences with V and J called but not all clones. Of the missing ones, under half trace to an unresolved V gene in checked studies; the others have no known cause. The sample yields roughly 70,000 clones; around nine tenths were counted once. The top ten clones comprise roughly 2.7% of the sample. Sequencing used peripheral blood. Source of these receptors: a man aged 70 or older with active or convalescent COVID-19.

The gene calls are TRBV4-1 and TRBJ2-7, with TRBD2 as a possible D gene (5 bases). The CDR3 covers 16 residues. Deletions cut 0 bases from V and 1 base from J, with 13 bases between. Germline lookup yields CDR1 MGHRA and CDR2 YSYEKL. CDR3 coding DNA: TGCGCCAGCAGCCAAGATCCACTTAGCGAGTCCTACGAGCAGTACTTC. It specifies CASSQDPLSESYEQYF.

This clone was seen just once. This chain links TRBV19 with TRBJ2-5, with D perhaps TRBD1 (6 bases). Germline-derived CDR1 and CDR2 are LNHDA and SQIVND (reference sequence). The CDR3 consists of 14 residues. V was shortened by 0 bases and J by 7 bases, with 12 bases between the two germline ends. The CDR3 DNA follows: TGTGCCAGTAGTATAGAGCACAGGGTTCGGACCCAGTACTTC. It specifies CASSIEHRVRTQYF. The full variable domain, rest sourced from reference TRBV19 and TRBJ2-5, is DGGITQSPKYLFRKEGQNVTLSCEQNLNHDAMYWYRQDPGQGLRLIYYSQIVNDFQKGDIAEGYSVSREKKESFPLTVTSAQKNPTAFYLCASSIEHRVRTQYFGPGTRLLVL.

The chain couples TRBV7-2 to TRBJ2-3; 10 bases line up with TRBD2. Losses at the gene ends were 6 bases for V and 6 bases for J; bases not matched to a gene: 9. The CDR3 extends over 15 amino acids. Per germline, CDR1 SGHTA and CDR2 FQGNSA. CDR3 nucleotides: TGTGCCAGCAGTTCAACGGGACTAGCGACGGATACGCAGTATTTT. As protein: CASSSTGLATDTQYF.

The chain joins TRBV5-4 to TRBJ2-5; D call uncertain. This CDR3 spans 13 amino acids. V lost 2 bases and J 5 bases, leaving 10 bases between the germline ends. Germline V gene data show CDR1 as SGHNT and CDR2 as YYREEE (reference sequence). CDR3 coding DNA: TGTGCCAGCAGCTTCCTGGAGACGGAGACCCAGTACTTC. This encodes CASSFLETETQYF.

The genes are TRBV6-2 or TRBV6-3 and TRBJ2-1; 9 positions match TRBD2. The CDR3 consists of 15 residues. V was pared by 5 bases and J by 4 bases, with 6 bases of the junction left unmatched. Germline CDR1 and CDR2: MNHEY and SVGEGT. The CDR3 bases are TGTGCCAGCAGTCGCCCGGGACTAGCTTACAATGAGCAGTTCTTC. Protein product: CASSRPGLAYNEQFF.